This T cell receptor beta chain appears in the sequencing data of a study of blood T cell repertoires in COVID-19. As processed by the authors: Cell counts per sample came from amplifying reference gene primers. Clones were sequenced by immunoSEQ multiplex PCR, and TCRdb holds only the in-frame ones, with some missing. Clone size and V and J calls were adopted from that table, with D and trimming inferred from the DNA. Of about 74,000 clones listed, around 70% were seen once; the top ten hold around 21%. The sequence came from a man in his 70s with acute or convalescent COVID-19. The sample consisted of peripheral blood.

CDR3 coding DNA: TGTGCCAGTAGTACGGGAGCCAACGTCCTGACTTTC. It yields the protein CASSTGANVLTF. The chain is built from TRBV19 and TRBJ2-6, with a possible D match to TRBD2 (5 bases). The CDR3 length is 12 residues. V dropped 4 bases and J dropped 7 bases, with 5 bases sitting between them. Looked up from germline, CDR1 is LNHDA and CDR2 is SQIVND (reference sequence).